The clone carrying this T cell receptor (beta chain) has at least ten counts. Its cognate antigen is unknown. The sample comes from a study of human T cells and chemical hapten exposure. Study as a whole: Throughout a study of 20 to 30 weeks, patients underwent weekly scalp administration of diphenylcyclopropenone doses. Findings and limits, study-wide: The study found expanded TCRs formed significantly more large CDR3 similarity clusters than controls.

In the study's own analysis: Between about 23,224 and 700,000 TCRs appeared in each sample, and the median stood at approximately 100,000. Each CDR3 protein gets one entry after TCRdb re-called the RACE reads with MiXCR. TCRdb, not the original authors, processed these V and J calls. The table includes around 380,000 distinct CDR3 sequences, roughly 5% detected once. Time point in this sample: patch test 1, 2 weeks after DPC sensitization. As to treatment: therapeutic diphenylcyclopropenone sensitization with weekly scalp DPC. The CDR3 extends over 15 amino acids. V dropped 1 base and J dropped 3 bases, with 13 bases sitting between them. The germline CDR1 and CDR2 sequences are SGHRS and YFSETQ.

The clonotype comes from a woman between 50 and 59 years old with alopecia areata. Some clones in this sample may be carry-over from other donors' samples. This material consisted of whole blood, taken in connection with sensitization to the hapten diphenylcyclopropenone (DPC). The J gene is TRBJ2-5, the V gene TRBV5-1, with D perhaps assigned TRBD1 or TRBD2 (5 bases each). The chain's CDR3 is CASSLSPGTEETQYF. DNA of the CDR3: TGCGCCAGCAGCTTGTCCCCCGGGACCGAAGAGACCCAGTACTTC.